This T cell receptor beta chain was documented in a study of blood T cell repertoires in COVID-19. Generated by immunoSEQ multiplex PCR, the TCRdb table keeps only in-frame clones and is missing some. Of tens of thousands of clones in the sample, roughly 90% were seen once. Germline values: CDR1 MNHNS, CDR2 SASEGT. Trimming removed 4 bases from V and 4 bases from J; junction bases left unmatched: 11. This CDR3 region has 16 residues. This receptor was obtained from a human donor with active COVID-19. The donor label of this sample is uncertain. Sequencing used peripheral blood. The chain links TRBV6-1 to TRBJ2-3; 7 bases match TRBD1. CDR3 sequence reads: CASSAVGGAPPDTQYF. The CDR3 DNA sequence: TGTGCCAGCAGTGCGGTAGGGGGCGCTCCCCCAGATACGCAGTATTTT.